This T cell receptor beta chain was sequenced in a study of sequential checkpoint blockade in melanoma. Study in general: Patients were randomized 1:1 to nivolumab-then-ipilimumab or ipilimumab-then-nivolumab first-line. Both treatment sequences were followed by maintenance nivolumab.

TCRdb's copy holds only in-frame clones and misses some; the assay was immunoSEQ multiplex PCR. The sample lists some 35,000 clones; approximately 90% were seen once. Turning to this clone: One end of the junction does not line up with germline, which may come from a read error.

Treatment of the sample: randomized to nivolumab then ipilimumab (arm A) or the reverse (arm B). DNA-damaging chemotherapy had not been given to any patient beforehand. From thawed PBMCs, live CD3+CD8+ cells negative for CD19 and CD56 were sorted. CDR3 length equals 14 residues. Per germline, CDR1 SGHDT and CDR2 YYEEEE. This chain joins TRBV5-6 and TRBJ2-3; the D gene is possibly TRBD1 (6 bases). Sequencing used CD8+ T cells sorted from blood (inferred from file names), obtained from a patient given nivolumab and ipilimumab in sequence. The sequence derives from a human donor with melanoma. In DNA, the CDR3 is TGTGCCAGCACCTTGAAACAGGGAACAGATACGCAGTATTTT. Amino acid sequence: CASTLKQGTDTQYF. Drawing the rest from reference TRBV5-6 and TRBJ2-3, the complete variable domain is DAGVTQSPTHLIKTRGQQVTLRCSPKSGHDTVSWYQQALGQGPQFIFQYYEEEERQRGNFPDRFSGHQFPNYSSELNVNALLLGDSALYLCASTLKQGTDTQYFGPGTRLTVL.